The T cell receptor (beta chain) under discussion was sequenced for a study of graft-versus-host responses after intestinal transplantation. The overall study: Recipients had multivisceral, liver-intestinal, or isolated intestinal transplants.

Clones were sequenced by immunoSEQ multiplex PCR, and TCRdb holds only the in-frame ones, with some missing. This repertoire shows 75,000 to 95,000 clones, 85% to 95% found once; its top ten account for 1.5% to 2.5%. The germline CDR1 and CDR2 sequences are LGHNA and YSLEER. V was shortened by 0 bases and J by 0 bases, with 8 bases between the two germline ends. The CDR3 spans 15 residues. This clone was found once. The antigen is undetermined. The input for sequencing was unstimulated CD8+ T cells sorted from spleen or lymph node cells, taken before intestinal transplant. V gene TRBV4-3 combines with J gene TRBJ1-1; D unclear. This sequence was found in a human donor who received an intestinal transplant. The CDR3 DNA is TGCGCCAGCAGCCAAGATTCGGGTTTGAACACTGAAGCTTTCTTT. As protein: CASSQDSGLNTEAFF.